A selection of T cell receptor beta chains follows, all from one sample in a study of blood T cell repertoires in COVID-19. Here immunoSEQ multiplex PCR was the method, and the copy in TCRdb shows in-frame clones only, minus some. The sample records 150,000 to 200,000 clones, roughly 80% being singletons. Specimen: peripheral blood. The source is a woman aged 80 or older with COVID-19, enrolled during active disease. CDR3s include the opening cysteine and the closing phenylalanine or tryptophan. The D gene is left open where the match is weak.

J	D	V	CDR3
TRBJ1-2	.	TRBV3-1/TRBV3-2	CASSQGAQGSNYGYTF
TRBJ1-1	TRBD1	TRBV20-1	CSASHGQGVSTEAFF
TRBJ1-1	TRBD1	TRBV5-1	CASSFGGGEGTEAFF
TRBJ1-6	.	TRBV5-4	CASTKTGGNSPLHF
TRBJ1-6	.	TRBV5-4	CASSTDNSPLHF
TRBJ1-6	TRBD1	TRBV7-2	CASSQGAALKPLHF
TRBJ2-3	.	TRBV3-1/TRBV3-2	CASSPGGTGTDTQYF
TRBJ1-5	TRBD1	TRBV10-1	CASRTGEFGGNQPQHF
TRBJ2-7	TRBD2	TRBV5-1	CASSSLAGPYEQYF
TRBJ1-1	TRBD1	TRBV6-1	CASSASQGAANTEAFF
TRBJ2-1	TRBD1	TRBV7-3	CASRSVFHRGYNEQFF
TRBJ1-1	TRBD1	TRBV19	CASSLTGTGAKAFF
TRBJ2-6	.	TRBV2	CASTQAVSSGANVLTF
TRBJ1-5	.	TRBV18	CASSPMGTDQPQHF
TRBJ1-2	.	TRBV7-9	CASSRFTGGGLGYTF
TRBJ2-3	TRBD2	TRBV11-2	CAIRGDLSSTDTQYF
TRBJ2-1	TRBD1	TRBV13	CASSAGGRGRNEQFF
TRBJ2-2	.	TRBV5-4	CASSLERRELFF
TRBJ2-7	.	TRBV9	CASSVAPTSSSYEQYF
TRBJ1-3	.	TRBV4-1	CASSHPSRGNTIYF
TRBJ2-2	TRBD1	TRBV5-1	CASSRDRETGELFF
TRBJ2-3	TRBD2	TRBV6-1	CASSEAKTSGVPDTQYF
TRBJ1-1	.	TRBV3-1/TRBV3-2	CASSGTGGLNTEAFF
TRBJ1-3	TRBD1	TRBV2	CASTYLQGSSGNTIYF
TRBJ2-7	TRBD2	TRBV7-9	CASSGWGGISYEQYF
TRBJ2-3	TRBD2	TRBV29-1	CSAAGKAGMTDTQYF
TRBJ1-5	.	TRBV29-1	CSAGGGNQPQHF
TRBJ1-2	.	TRBV3-1/TRBV3-2	CASSQGGGYGYTF
TRBJ1-2	TRBD1	TRBV5-1	CASSLADRGNYGYTF
TRBJ1-1	.	TRBV3-1/TRBV3-2	CASSQGQMNTEAFF
TRBJ1-1	TRBD1	TRBV5-4	CASSLAGGYTLSEAFF
TRBJ1-1	.	TRBV5-4	CASTTTGMNTEAFF
TRBJ2-1	TRBD2	TRBV5-1	CASSPGQAGGVYNEQFF
TRBJ2-7	.	TRBV28	CASSSLGPAPIYEQYF
TRBJ2-7	.	TRBV7-3	CASSLNPGAYEQYF
TRBJ2-5	.	TRBV7-9	CASSLVGTRGGTQYF
TRBJ2-1	.	TRBV12-3/TRBV12-4	CASRGRINNEQFF
TRBJ1-3	.	TRBV3-1/TRBV3-2	CASSHRQGISGNTIYF
TRBJ2-7	TRBD1	TRBV7-8	CASSLADRGHYEQYF
TRBJ1-5	TRBD1	TRBV19	CASSPGTGGWPQHF
TRBJ1-4	.	TRBV18	CASSAGAAVEKLFF
TRBJ2-2	.	TRBV10-1	CASSEGQNTGELFF